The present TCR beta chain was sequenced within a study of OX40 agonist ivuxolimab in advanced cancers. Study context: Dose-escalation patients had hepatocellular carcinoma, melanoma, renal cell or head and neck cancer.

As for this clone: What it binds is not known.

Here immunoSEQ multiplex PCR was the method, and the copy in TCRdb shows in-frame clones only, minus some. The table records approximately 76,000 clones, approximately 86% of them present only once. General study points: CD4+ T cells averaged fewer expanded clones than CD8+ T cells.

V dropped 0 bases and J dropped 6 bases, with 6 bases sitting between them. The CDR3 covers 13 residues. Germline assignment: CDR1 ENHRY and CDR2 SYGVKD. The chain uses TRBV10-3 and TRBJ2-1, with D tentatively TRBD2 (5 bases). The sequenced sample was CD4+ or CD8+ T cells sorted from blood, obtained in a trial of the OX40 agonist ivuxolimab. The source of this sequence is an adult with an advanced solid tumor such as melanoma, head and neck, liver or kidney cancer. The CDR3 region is CAISESRGNEQFF. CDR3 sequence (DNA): TGTGCCATCAGTGAGTCTCGGGGCAATGAGCAGTTCTTC.